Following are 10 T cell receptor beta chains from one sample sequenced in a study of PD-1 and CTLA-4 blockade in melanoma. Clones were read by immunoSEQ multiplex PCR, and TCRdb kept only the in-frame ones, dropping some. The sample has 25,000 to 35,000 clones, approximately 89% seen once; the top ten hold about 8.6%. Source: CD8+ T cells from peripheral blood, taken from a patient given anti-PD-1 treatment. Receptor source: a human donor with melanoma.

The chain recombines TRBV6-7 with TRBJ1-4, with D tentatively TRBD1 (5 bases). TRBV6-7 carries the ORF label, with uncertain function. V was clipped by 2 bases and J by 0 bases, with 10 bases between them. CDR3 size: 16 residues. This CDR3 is CASSYDREATNEKLFF. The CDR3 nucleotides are TGTGCCAGCAGTTACGACAGAGAGGCAACTAATGAAAAACTGTTTTTT.

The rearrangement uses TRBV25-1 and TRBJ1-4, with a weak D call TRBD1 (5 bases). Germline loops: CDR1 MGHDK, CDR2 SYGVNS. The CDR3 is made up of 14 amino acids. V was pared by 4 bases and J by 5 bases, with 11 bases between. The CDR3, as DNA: TGTGCCAGCAGTGTAAGACAGCAAAATGAAAAACTGTTTTTT. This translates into CASSVRQQNEKLFF.

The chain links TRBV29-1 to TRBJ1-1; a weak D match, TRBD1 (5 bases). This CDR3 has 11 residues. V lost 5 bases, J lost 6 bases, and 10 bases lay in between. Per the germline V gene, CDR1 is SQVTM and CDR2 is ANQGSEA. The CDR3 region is CSVWGGAEAFF. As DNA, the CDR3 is TGCAGCGTTTGGGGAGGGGCTGAAGCTTTCTTT.

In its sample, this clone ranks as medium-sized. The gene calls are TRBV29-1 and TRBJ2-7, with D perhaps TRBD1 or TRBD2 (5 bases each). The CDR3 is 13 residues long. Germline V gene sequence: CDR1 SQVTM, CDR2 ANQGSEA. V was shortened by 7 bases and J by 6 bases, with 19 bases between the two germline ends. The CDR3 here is CSALPSEGSEQYF. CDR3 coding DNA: TGCAGCGCACTCCCCAGCGAGGGGAGCGAGCAGTACTTC.

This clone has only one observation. In nucleotides, the CDR3 is TGTGCCAGCAGCCCCGGGACAGGGAGCGGCTACACCTTC. Protein: CASSPGTGSGYTF. The chain joins TRBV13 to TRBJ1-2; 9 nucleotides align to TRBD1. Per the germline V gene, CDR1 is PRHDT and CDR2 is FYEKMQ (reference sequence). The V gene end was trimmed by 5 bases and the J gene end by 8 bases; junction bases not matched to a gene: 6. The CDR3 totals 13 residues.

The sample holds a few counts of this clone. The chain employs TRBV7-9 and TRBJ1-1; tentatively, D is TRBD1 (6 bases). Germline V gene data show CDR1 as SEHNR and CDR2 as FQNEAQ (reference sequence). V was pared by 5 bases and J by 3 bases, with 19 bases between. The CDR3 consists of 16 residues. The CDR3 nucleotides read TGTGCCAGCAGCAGGCTTTTCAGGGGCGAAGACACTGAAGCTTTCTTT. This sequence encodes CASSRLFRGEDTEAFF. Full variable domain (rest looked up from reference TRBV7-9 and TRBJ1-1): DTGVSQNPRHKITKRGQNVTFRCDPISEHNRLYWYRQTLGQGPEFLTYFQNEAQLEKSRLLSDRFSAERPKGSFSTLEIQRTEQGDSAMYLCASSRLFRGEDTEAFFGQGTRLTVV.

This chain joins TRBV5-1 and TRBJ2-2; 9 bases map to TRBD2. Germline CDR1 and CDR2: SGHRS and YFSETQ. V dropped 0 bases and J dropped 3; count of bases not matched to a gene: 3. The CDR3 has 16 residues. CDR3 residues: CASSLAGGGDTGELFF. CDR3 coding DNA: TGCGCCAGCAGCTTGGCTGGCGGGGGGGACACCGGGGAGCTGTTTTTT.

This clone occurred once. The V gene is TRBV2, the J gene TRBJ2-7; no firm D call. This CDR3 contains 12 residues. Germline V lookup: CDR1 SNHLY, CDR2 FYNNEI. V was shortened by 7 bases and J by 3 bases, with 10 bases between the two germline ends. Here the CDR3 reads CASIGPHYEQYF. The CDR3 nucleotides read TGTGCCAGCATAGGACCTCACTACGAGCAGTACTTC.

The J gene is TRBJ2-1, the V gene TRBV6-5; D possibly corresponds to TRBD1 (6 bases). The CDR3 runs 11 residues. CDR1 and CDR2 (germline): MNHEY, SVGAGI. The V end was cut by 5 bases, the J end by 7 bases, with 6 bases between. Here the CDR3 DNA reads TGTGCCAGCAGTACAGGGAATGAGCAGTTCTTC. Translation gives CASSTGNEQFF.

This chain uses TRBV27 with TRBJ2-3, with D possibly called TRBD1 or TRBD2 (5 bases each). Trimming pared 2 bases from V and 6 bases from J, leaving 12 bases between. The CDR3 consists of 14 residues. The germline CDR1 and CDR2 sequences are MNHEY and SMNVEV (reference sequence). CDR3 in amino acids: CASSLDWGSDTQYF. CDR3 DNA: TGTGCCAGCAGTTTAGATTGGGGGAGTGATACGCAGTATTTT.